The 23 T cell receptor beta chains reported below all come from one sample, sequenced in a study of blood T cell repertoires in COVID-19. TCRdb's table, derived via immunoSEQ multiplex PCR, lists solely in-frame clones and lacks some. The data show 150,000 to 200,000 clones, approximately 73% seen once. Material: PBMCs or T cells enriched from blood (not recorded which). All receptors come from a woman aged 45-60 years with acute COVID-19.

This clone was observed a few times. V usage is TRBV10-1 and J usage is TRBJ2-5; 14 bases agree with TRBD2. Looked up from germline, CDR1 is WNHNN and CDR2 is SYGVQD (reference sequence). This CDR3 has 16 residues. The ends lost 4 bases at V and 1 base at J; junction bases unmatched: 2. The CDR3 coding sequence is TGCGCCAGCAGTGCGGGACTAGCGGGAGCCCAAGAGACCCAGTACTTC. Amino acids: CASSAGLAGAQETQYF.

The chain recombines TRBV5-6 with TRBJ2-3; 7 positions match TRBD1. This CDR3 region has 15 residues. CDR1 SGHDT and CDR2 YYEEEE come from the germline V gene. V lost 2 bases to trimming and J lost 4 bases; unmatched junction nucleotides: 7. Written as DNA, the CDR3 is TGTGCCAGCAGCTTCCAGACAGGGTTTGCAGATACGCAGTATTTT. Its translation: CASSFQTGFADTQYF. The full variable domain, rest sourced from reference TRBV5-6 and TRBJ2-3, is DAGVTQSPTHLIKTRGQQVTLRCSPKSGHDTVSWYQQALGQGPQFIFQYYEEEERQRGNFPDRFSGHQFPNYSSELNVNALLLGDSALYLCASSFQTGFADTQYFGPGTRLTVL.

CDR3 loop: CASSLGRGRGGRGDTQYF. The DNA for the CDR3 is TGTGCCAGCAGCTTAGGACGGGGCCGCGGGGGACGGGGAGATACGCAGTATTTT. The genes are TRBV7-2 and TRBJ2-3; 7 bases fit TRBD2. V gave up 1 base and J gave up 5 bases; unmatched junction bases: 15. CDR3 length: 18 residues. The germline CDR1 and CDR2 sequences are SGHTA and FQGNSA.

This clone was seen a few times. V usage is TRBV28 and J usage is TRBJ1-2; TRBD1 matches at 9 bases. Germline CDR1 reads MDHEN; CDR2 reads SYDVKM. The CDR3 is made up of 17 amino acids. V was pared by 5 bases and J by 4 bases, with 14 bases of the junction left unmatched. CDR3 DNA sequence: TGTGCCAGCAGTAGAACAGGGGGCGCCCAACCCTTCTATGGCTACACCTTC. Its translation is CASSRTGGAQPFYGYTF.

The chain carries TRBV28 and TRBJ2-3, with 7 bases that match TRBD2. CDR1 is MDHEN and CDR2 is SYDVKM in the germline V gene. V lost 1 base to trimming and J lost 2 bases; unmatched junction nucleotides: 3. This CDR3 is 15 amino acids long. CDR3 nucleotides: TGTGCCAGCAGTTTATTCGGGACTATCACAGATACGCAGTATTTT. Protein: CASSLFGTITDTQYF.

This chain connects TRBV6-4 to TRBJ2-3; possibly TRBD2 for D (7 bases). Per germline, CDR1 MRHNA and CDR2 SNTAGT. Between the trimmed V and J ends, which lost 6 bases and 0 bases, there was a span of 19 bases. The CDR3 loop spans 17 amino acids. The chain's CDR3 is CASSRGLADPSTDTQYF. For the CDR3, the DNA is TGTGCCAGCAGCCGGGGGCTAGCGGACCCTAGCACAGATACGCAGTATTTT.

This clone was seen just once. A read error is possible here, since a much larger clone lies one base away. V gene TRBV11-2 combines with J gene TRBJ1-3; TRBD1 agrees at 10 bases. The germline V gene has CDR1 SGHAT and CDR2 FQNNGV. Trimming took 1 base from V and 6 from J; bases not matched to a gene: 3. The CDR3 is 15 amino acids. CDR3: CASSLVGQGTNTIYF. The CDR3 DNA reads as TGTGCCAGCAGCTTAGTGGGACAGGGGACAAACACCATATATTTT.

This chain joins TRBV7-8 and TRBJ2-3; no reliable D call. CDR1 and CDR2 (germline): SGHVS, FQNEAQ. The length of the CDR3 is 12 residues. Trimming removed 7 bases at V and 4 bases at J, with 9 bases between. In DNA, the CDR3 is TGTGCCAGCACCTTTGGGCCAGATACGCAGTATTTT. Encoded protein: CASTFGPDTQYF.

The chain employs TRBV5-5 and TRBJ1-6; the D gene is possibly TRBD1 (6 bases). Trimming took off 2 bases at V and 11 bases at J, with 17 bases between the two ends. Germline V lookup: CDR1 SGHKS, CDR2 YYEKEE (reference sequence). There are 15 residues in the CDR3. The CDR3 sequence: CASSFGTSGGTPLHF. The CDR3 DNA sequence: TGTGCCAGCAGCTTTGGGACATCGGGGGGGACACCCCTCCACTTT. The whole variable domain, remainder taken from reference TRBV5-5 and TRBJ1-6, is DAGVTQSPTHLIKTRGQQVTLRCSPISGHKSVSWYQQVLGQGPQFIFQYYEKEERGRGNFPDRFSARQFPNYSSELNVNALLLGDSALYLCASSFGTSGGTPLHFGNGTRLTVT.

This rearrangement joins TRBV10-2 to TRBJ1-5; TRBD1 aligns across 8 bases. The CDR3 is 16 amino acids. The ends lost 0 bases at V and 9 bases at J; junction bases unmatched: 10. CDR1 is WSHSY and CDR2 is SAAADI in the germline V gene. The CDR3 region is CASSESRTGPEVPQHF. The CDR3 DNA reads TGCGCCAGCAGTGAGTCGAGGACAGGGCCGGAGGTGCCCCAGCATTTT.

The genes are TRBV19 and TRBJ1-1, with 9 bases lining up with TRBD1. CDR3 length: 13 amino acids. J gave up 6 bases and V 9 bases, and 8 bases lay outside the gene matches. CDR1 and CDR2 (germline): LNHDA, SQIVND (reference sequence). The CDR3 loop reads CASGPGQGAEAFF. CDR3 sequence (DNA): TGTGCCAGCGGACCGGGACAGGGCGCTGAAGCTTTCTTT.

The chain recombines TRBV6-5 with TRBJ1-4; 9 nucleotides agree with TRBD1. Trimming removed 2 bases from V and 8 bases from J; junction bases left unmatched: 3. Germline CDR1 is MNHEY and CDR2 is SVGAGI. The length of the CDR3 is 14 residues. The DNA of the CDR3 is TGTGCCAGCAGTTACATGGGACAGGGAGAAAAACTGTTTTTT. This sequence encodes CASSYMGQGEKLFF.

CDR3 loop: CASSRQYSDPFF. The DNA of the CDR3 is TGTGCCAGCAGTCGACAGTACTCCGATCCGTTCTTC. The V and J genes are TRBV28 and TRBJ2-1; possibly TRBD1 for D (5 bases). The V gene's germline CDR1 is MDHEN and CDR2 SYDVKM. Trimming shortened V by 5 bases and J by 15 bases, and 17 bases separated the two germline ends. This CDR3 comprises 12 residues.

This chain joins TRBV5-8 and TRBJ1-3; D is ambiguous. V shed 0 bases and J shed 5 bases, with 9 bases lying between them. The CDR3 totals 14 residues. Germline loops: CDR1 SGHTS, CDR2 YDEGEE. Here the CDR3 reads CASSLGQVRNTIYF. In nucleotides, the CDR3 is TGTGCCAGCAGCTTGGGGCAGGTGAGAAACACCATATATTTT.

The chain employs TRBV6-2 or TRBV6-3 and TRBJ1-4; D call uncertain. CDR3 length equals 15 residues. Germline lookup yields CDR1 MNHEY and CDR2 SVGEGT. Trimming removed 2 bases at V and 1 base at J, with 8 bases between. CDR3 sequence reads: CASSYRERTNEKLFF. The DNA of the CDR3 is TGTGCCAGCAGTTACAGGGAGAGAACTAATGAAAAACTGTTTTTT.

This clone was recorded only once. The genes are TRBV3-1 (or the pseudogene TRBV3-2) and TRBJ2-5; 16 bases map to TRBD2. The CDR3 has 21 residues. In germline, CDR1 is LGHDT, CDR2 YNNKEL (reference sequence). V dropped 0 bases and J dropped 5; count of bases not matched to a gene: 15. The CDR3 DNA follows: TGTGCCAGCAGCCAAGAGGCGGCCCCGGGACTAGCGGGGGGGGGTTGGGAGACCCAGTACTTC. Encoded protein: CASSQEAAPGLAGGGWETQYF.

The chain uses TRBV6-1 and TRBJ1-2; tentative D call: TRBD1 (6 bases). The germline V and J ends were trimmed by 3 bases and 4 bases, with 15 bases remaining between them. This CDR3 comprises 15 residues. Germline V gene data show CDR1 as MNHNS and CDR2 as SASEGT. The CDR3 spells CASSENSLGGYGYTF. The CDR3 DNA is TGTGCCAGCAGTGAGAATAGCCTAGGGGGCTATGGCTACACCTTC.

V is TRBV19 and J is TRBJ1-5; D uncertain. The V end lost 4 bases, the J end lost 0 bases, and 10 bases lay between the germline ends. The germline V gene encodes CDR1 LNHDA and CDR2 SQIVND (reference sequence). CDR3 length: 15 amino acids. CDR3 sequence: CASSNPDYSNQPQHF. The DNA for the CDR3 is TGTGCCAGTAGTAATCCAGACTATAGCAATCAGCCCCAGCATTTT.

This chain uses TRBV4-2 with TRBJ1-1, with 10 bases aligning to TRBD1. V trimming: 2 bases; J trimming: 6 bases; junction bases outside the gene matches: 6. CDR3 size: 15 residues. Germline V gene sequence: CDR1 LGHNA, CDR2 YNFKEQ. The CDR3 DNA is TGTGCCAGCAGCCAATGGGGGACAGGGGTTTCTGAAGCTTTCTTT. Translated: CASSQWGTGVSEAFF.

The chain couples TRBV14 to TRBJ1-2; 9 bases fit TRBD1. The germline V gene encodes CDR1 SGHDN and CDR2 FVKESK. J was trimmed by 8 bases and V by 1 base; bases with no gene match: 8. This CDR3 has 15 residues. DNA of the CDR3: TGTGCCAGCAGCCAAGGTGGGACAGGGATTCAGGGCTACACCTTC. It specifies CASSQGGTGIQGYTF.

The chain links TRBV5-1 to TRBJ1-4; 7 nucleotides align to TRBD1. Germline trimming cut 4 bases from V and 4 bases from J; bases unmatched to any gene: 10. Germline assignment: CDR1 SGHRS and CDR2 YFSETQ. CDR3 size: 16 residues. The CDR3 region is CASSETPGQLNEKLFF. Here the CDR3 DNA reads TGCGCCAGCAGCGAAACTCCGGGACAGCTTAATGAAAAACTGTTTTTT.

CDR3 DNA sequence: TGTGCCAGCAGTGATAACGGTCAGACTGATAATTCACCCCTCCACTTT. As protein: CASSDNGQTDNSPLHF. The genes are TRBV2 and TRBJ1-6; D ambiguous. Germline V gene lookup returns CDR1 SNHLY and CDR2 FYNNEI. V was trimmed by 3 bases and J by 5 bases, leaving 14 bases between them. The CDR3 extends over 16 amino acids.

The chain uses TRBV7-3 and TRBJ1-2, with a weak D call TRBD1 (6 bases). Germline V gene data show CDR1 as SGHTA and CDR2 as FQGTGA. This CDR3 comprises 13 residues. V lost 5 bases to trimming and J lost 8 bases, with 15 bases between them. Here the CDR3 reads CASSPTTGRGYTF. The CDR3 coding sequence is TGTGCCAGCAGCCCGACCACAGGGAGAGGCTACACCTTC.